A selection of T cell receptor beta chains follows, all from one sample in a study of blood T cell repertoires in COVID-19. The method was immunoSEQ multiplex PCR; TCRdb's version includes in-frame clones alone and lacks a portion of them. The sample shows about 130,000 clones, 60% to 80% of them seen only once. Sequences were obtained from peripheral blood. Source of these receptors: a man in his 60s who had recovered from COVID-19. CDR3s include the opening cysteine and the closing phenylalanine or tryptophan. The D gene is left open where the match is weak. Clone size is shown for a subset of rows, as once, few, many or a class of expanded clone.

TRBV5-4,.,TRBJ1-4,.,TGTGCCAGCAGCGTGGGATCCAGAGAAAAACTGTTTTTT,CASSVGSREKLFF
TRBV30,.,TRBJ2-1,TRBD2,TGTGCCTGGAGTAGAGCGGGGCGGAGTGAGCAGTTCTTC,CAWSRAGRSEQFF
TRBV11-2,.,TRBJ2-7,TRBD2,TGTGCCAGCAGCTGGGGGAGGGAGGTGGAGCAGTACTTC,CASSWGREVEQYF
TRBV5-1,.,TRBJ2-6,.,TGCGCCAGCCGTACAGGGACTGGGGCCAACGTCCTGACTTTC,CASRTGTGANVLTF
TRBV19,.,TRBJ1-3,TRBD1,TGTGCCAGTAGTATGGACAGGGCACGAAACACCATATATTTT,CASSMDRARNTIYF
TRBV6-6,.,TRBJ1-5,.,TGTGCCAGCACGCCGGGGATAGATCAGCCCCAGCATTTT,CASTPGIDQPQHF
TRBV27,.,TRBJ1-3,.,TGTGCCAGCTCCTCCTGGGGGGGGAGCGGAAACACCATATATTTT,CASSSWGGSGNTIYF
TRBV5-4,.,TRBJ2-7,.,TGTGCCAGCAGCTTCGGGGGGCAGAGCTACGAGCAGTACTTC,CASSFGGQSYEQYF
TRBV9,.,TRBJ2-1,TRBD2,TGTGCCAGCAGCTCCCTAGCGGGAGGAACCTACAATGAGCAGTTCTTC,CASSSLAGGTYNEQFF
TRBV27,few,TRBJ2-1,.,TGTGCCAGCAGTTTTGGGCGTCATGAGCAGTTCTTC,CASSFGRHEQFF
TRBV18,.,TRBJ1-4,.,TGTGCCAGCTCACCCCAGACATTCTCTACTGCAACTAATGAAAAACTGTTTTTT,CASSPQTFSTATNEKLFF
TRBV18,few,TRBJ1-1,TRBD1,TGTGCCAGCTCATCGGAGGGGGCCTCGAACACTGAAGCTTTCTTT,CASSSEGASNTEAFF
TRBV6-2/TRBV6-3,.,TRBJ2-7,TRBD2,TGTGCCAGCAGTTACTCGAGCGGGAATTCTTACGAGCAGTACTTC,CASSYSSGNSYEQYF
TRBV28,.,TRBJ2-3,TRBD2,TGTGCCAGCAGTTCGCCCCTAGCGGTGGGGGCAGATACGCAGTATTTT,CASSSPLAVGADTQYF
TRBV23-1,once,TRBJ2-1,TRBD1,TGCGCCAGCAGTCCTCCGGGACAGGGGGCTACTTATACTAATGAGCAGTTCTTC,CASSPPGQGATYTNEQFF
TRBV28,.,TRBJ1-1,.,TGTGCCAGCCGGGGTGTGAGCACTGAAGCTTTCTTT,CASRGVSTEAFF
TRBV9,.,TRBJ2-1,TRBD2,TGTGCCAGCAGCGTAGAGGCTGGCGGGGGGAGGGGAAATGAGCAGTTCTTC,CASSVEAGGGRGNEQFF
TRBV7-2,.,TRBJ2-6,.,TGTGCCAGCAGCTCCTCGGGCTCTGGGGCCAACGTCCTGACTTTC,CASSSSGSGANVLTF
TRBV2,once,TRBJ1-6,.,TGTGCCAGCAGAGAGAGACCGGGTTCACCCGGGTCCCTCCACTTT,CASRERPGSPGSLHF
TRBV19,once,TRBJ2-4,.,TGTGCCAGTAGTTTCTTGGACAGACAAAACATTCAGTACTTC,CASSFLDRQNIQYF
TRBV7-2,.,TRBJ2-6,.,TGTGCCAGCAACCCAGGGCCTGGGGCCAACGTCCTGACTTTC,CASNPGPGANVLTF
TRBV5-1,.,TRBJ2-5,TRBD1,TGCGCCAGCAGCTTGTTGACAGGGGAAGAGACCCAGTACTTC,CASSLLTGEETQYF
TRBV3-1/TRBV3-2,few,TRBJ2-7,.,TGTGCCAGCAGCCAAGAACAGGACCACGAGCAGTACTTC,CASSQEQDHEQYF
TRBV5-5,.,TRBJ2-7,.,TGTGCCAGCAGCCTCCCCCTCGGCTCGGGGGAGCAGTACTTC,CASSLPLGSGEQYF
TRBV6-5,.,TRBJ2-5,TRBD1,TGTGCCAGCAGCACCGGGACAGGGCATAGGACCCAGTACTTC,CASSTGTGHRTQYF